This is a list of T cell receptor beta chains from one sample in a study of shared clonotypes between healthy human individuals. Data came from immunoSEQ multiplex PCR; TCRdb stores just in-frame clones and leaves some out. The sample lists approximately 700,000 clones, approximately 73% seen once, with 1.5% to 2% in the top ten. What was sequenced was memory CD4+ T cells sorted from blood. These receptor sequences come from a woman aged 30 to 39 in good health. Both conserved end residues are part of each CDR3. The order of the fields is V gene, D gene, clone size, J gene, CDR3 protein, CDR3 DNA. D genes are given only for firm matches. Size is omitted from some rows. Given values are once, few, many or a class for expanded clones.

v_gene: TRBV30
d_gene: NA
abundance: NA
j_gene: TRBJ2-1
CDR3aa: CAWRSGLYNEQFF
CDR3nt: TGTGCCTGGAGAAGCGGATTATACAATGAGCAGTTCTTC

v_gene: TRBV6-1
d_gene: NA
abundance: few
j_gene: TRBJ1-5
CDR3aa: CASSTGTYLNQPQHF
CDR3nt: TGTGCCAGCAGTACCGGGACATACCTGAATCAGCCCCAGCATTTT

v_gene: TRBV5-1
d_gene: NA
abundance: NA
j_gene: TRBJ2-1
CDR3aa: CASSLGQAVNEQFF
CDR3nt: TGCGCCAGCAGCTTGGGACAGGCAGTCAATGAGCAGTTCTTC

v_gene: TRBV7-9
d_gene: TRBD2
abundance: NA
j_gene: TRBJ2-5
CDR3aa: CASSPHSGKETQYF
CDR3nt: TGTGCCAGCAGCCCACATAGCGGGAAGGAGACCCAGTACTTC

v_gene: TRBV27
d_gene: TRBD1
abundance: NA
j_gene: TRBJ1-2
CDR3aa: CASSPGQGLSDYGYTF
CDR3nt: TGTGCCAGCAGTCCGGGACAGGGGCTAAGTGACTATGGCTACACCTTC

v_gene: TRBV6-5
d_gene: NA
abundance: NA
j_gene: TRBJ1-2
CDR3aa: CATSGGASYGYTF
CDR3nt: TGTGCCACTTCGGGGGGGGCAAGCTATGGCTACACCTTC

v_gene: TRBV15
d_gene: NA
abundance: NA
j_gene: TRBJ1-4
CDR3aa: CATGPQGWGNEKLFF
CDR3nt: TGTGCCACCGGACCTCAGGGTTGGGGTAATGAAAAACTGTTTTTT

v_gene: TRBV7-7
d_gene: TRBD2
abundance: few
j_gene: TRBJ2-5
CDR3aa: CASSPREGHVETQYF
CDR3nt: TGTGCCAGCAGCCCTCGGGAGGGGCATGTGGAGACCCAGTACTTC

v_gene: TRBV6-1
d_gene: TRBD2
abundance: NA
j_gene: TRBJ2-5
CDR3aa: CASSEAYGLAGGETQYF
CDR3nt: TGTGCCAGCAGTGAAGCCTACGGACTAGCGGGTGGAGAGACCCAGTACTTC

v_gene: TRBV7-9
d_gene: NA
abundance: NA
j_gene: TRBJ2-1
CDR3aa: CASSPTAANNEQFF
CDR3nt: TGTGCCAGCAGCCCAACGGCGGCCAACAATGAGCAGTTCTTC

v_gene: TRBV5-3
d_gene: NA
abundance: once
j_gene: TRBJ1-2
CDR3aa: CAWRGPYYGYTF
CDR3nt: TGTGCCTGGCGAGGGCCATACTATGGCTACACCTTC

v_gene: TRBV28
d_gene: TRBD1
abundance: NA
j_gene: TRBJ2-7
CDR3aa: CASSLGTGLGYEQYF
CDR3nt: TGTGCCAGCAGTTTGGGGACAGGGTTGGGCTACGAGCAGTACTTC

v_gene: TRBV10-2
d_gene: NA
abundance: NA
j_gene: TRBJ1-3
CDR3aa: CASSEIGRNTIYF
CDR3nt: TGCGCCAGCAGTGAGATCGGGCGAAACACCATATATTTT

v_gene: TRBV4-1
d_gene: TRBD1
abundance: NA
j_gene: TRBJ2-7
CDR3aa: CASSPSLGQIYEQYF
CDR3nt: TGCGCCAGCAGCCCATCTTTGGGACAGATTTACGAGCAGTACTTC

v_gene: TRBV7-3
d_gene: NA
abundance: NA
j_gene: TRBJ1-5
CDR3aa: CASSLTSREKPIIQPQHF
CDR3nt: TGTGCCAGCAGCTTAACGTCGCGGGAGAAACCCATAATCCAGCCCCAGCATTTT

v_gene: TRBV11-3
d_gene: TRBD1
abundance: NA
j_gene: TRBJ2-2
CDR3aa: CASSVGQGTAGELFF
CDR3nt: TGTGCCAGCAGCGTTGGACAGGGAACCGCCGGGGAGCTGTTTTTT

v_gene: TRBV4-1
d_gene: NA
abundance: many
j_gene: TRBJ2-7
CDR3aa: CASSSIRDSYYEQYF
CDR3nt: TGCGCCAGCAGCTCAATACGGGACTCTTACTACGAGCAGTACTTC

v_gene: TRBV7-2
d_gene: NA
abundance: NA
j_gene: TRBJ2-1
CDR3aa: CASSEYNNEQFF
CDR3nt: TGTGCCAGCAGCGAATATAACAATGAGCAGTTCTTC

v_gene: TRBV5-1
d_gene: NA
abundance: NA
j_gene: TRBJ1-4
CDR3aa: CASSLGGLNEKLFF
CDR3nt: TGCGCCAGCAGCTTGGGAGGACTCAATGAAAAACTGTTTTTT

v_gene: TRBV18
d_gene: NA
abundance: NA
j_gene: TRBJ1-5
CDR3aa: CASSTGTANQPQHF
CDR3nt: TGTGCCAGCTCTACTGGGACCGCCAATCAGCCCCAGCATTTT

v_gene: TRBV6-6
d_gene: NA
abundance: NA
j_gene: TRBJ2-1
CDR3aa: CASSYSLGMTYNEQFF
CDR3nt: TGTGCCAGCAGTTACTCACTGGGGATGACCTACAATGAGCAGTTCTTC

v_gene: TRBV18
d_gene: NA
abundance: NA
j_gene: TRBJ1-3
CDR3aa: CASSQDGNTIYF
CDR3nt: TGTGCCAGCTCACAGGACGGGAACACCATATATTTT

v_gene: TRBV28
d_gene: TRBD1
abundance: few
j_gene: TRBJ1-4
CDR3aa: CASSFYRGNLDEKLFF
CDR3nt: TGTGCCAGCAGTTTTTACAGGGGAAATTTGGATGAAAAACTGTTTTTT

v_gene: TRBV28
d_gene: NA
abundance: NA
j_gene: TRBJ1-1
CDR3aa: CASSPGHGAFF
CDR3nt: TGTGCCAGCAGTCCGGGACATGGAGCTTTCTTT

v_gene: TRBV11-2
d_gene: NA
abundance: NA
j_gene: TRBJ1-6
CDR3aa: CASSAIGRNSPLHF
CDR3nt: TGTGCCAGCAGCGCCATTGGCCGAAATTCACCCCTCCACTTT

v_gene: TRBV7-9
d_gene: NA
abundance: NA
j_gene: TRBJ1-3
CDR3aa: CASTKSASGNTIYF
CDR3nt: TGTGCCAGCACGAAAAGTGCCTCTGGAAACACCATATATTTT

v_gene: TRBV29-1
d_gene: TRBD1
abundance: NA
j_gene: TRBJ2-3
CDR3aa: CSVHPGQGARTQYF
CDR3nt: TGCAGCGTTCACCCGGGACAGGGGGCGAGGACGCAGTATTTT

v_gene: TRBV18
d_gene: NA
abundance: NA
j_gene: TRBJ1-1
CDR3aa: CASSPSRKNTEAFF
CDR3nt: TGTGCCAGCTCACCCAGTCGGAAGAACACTGAAGCTTTCTTT

v_gene: TRBV2
d_gene: NA
abundance: NA
j_gene: TRBJ1-4
CDR3aa: CASSDTLGGLEKLFF
CDR3nt: TGTGCCAGCAGTGACACTTTGGGAGGACTTGAAAAACTGTTTTTT

v_gene: TRBV10-1
d_gene: NA
abundance: many
j_gene: TRBJ2-1
CDR3aa: CASSESGRRNEQFF
CDR3nt: TGCGCCAGCAGTGAGTCGGGACGGAGAAATGAGCAGTTCTTC

v_gene: TRBV29-1
d_gene: NA
abundance: NA
j_gene: TRBJ2-2
CDR3aa: CSVGQGRFGELFF
CDR3nt: TGCAGCGTTGGGCAGGGTAGATTCGGGGAGCTGTTTTTT

v_gene: TRBV2
d_gene: NA
abundance: NA
j_gene: TRBJ2-5
CDR3aa: CASGTSQETQYF
CDR3nt: TGTGCCAGCGGGACATCTCAAGAGACCCAGTACTTC

v_gene: TRBV28
d_gene: TRBD1
abundance: NA
j_gene: TRBJ2-7
CDR3aa: CASSFSGTGGSYEQYF
CDR3nt: TGTGCCAGCAGTTTTTCCGGGACAGGGGGTTCCTACGAGCAGTACTTC

v_gene: TRBV2
d_gene: TRBD1
abundance: NA
j_gene: TRBJ1-3
CDR3aa: CASSRDRAWGSGNTIYF
CDR3nt: TGTGCCAGCAGTCGTGACAGGGCCTGGGGTTCTGGAAACACCATATATTTT

v_gene: TRBV25-1
d_gene: NA
abundance: NA
j_gene: TRBJ2-3
CDR3aa: CASSVEAGMDTQYF
CDR3nt: TGTGCCAGCAGTGTTGAGGCTGGAATGGATACGCAGTATTTT

v_gene: TRBV28
d_gene: NA
abundance: NA
j_gene: TRBJ2-5
CDR3aa: CANCRSAVVGTGPIAGGGTQYF
CDR3nt: TGTGCCAACTGTAGAAGTGCAGTCGTGGGGACAGGACCTATAGCGGGTGGGGGGACCCAGTACTTC

v_gene: TRBV7-9
d_gene: TRBD1
abundance: NA
j_gene: TRBJ2-7
CDR3aa: CASSSSTGTGLYEQYF
CDR3nt: TGTGCCAGCAGCTCATCGACCGGGACAGGGCTCTACGAGCAGTACTTC

v_gene: TRBV28
d_gene: NA
abundance: many
j_gene: TRBJ2-7
CDR3aa: CASSFPGNPYEQYF
CDR3nt: TGTGCCAGCAGTTTCCCGGGCAATCCCTACGAGCAGTACTTC

v_gene: TRBV28
d_gene: TRBD1
abundance: NA
j_gene: TRBJ1-5
CDR3aa: CASSLTGARNQPQHF
CDR3nt: TGTGCCAGCAGTCTGACAGGGGCACGCAATCAGCCCCAGCATTTT

v_gene: TRBV28
d_gene: NA
abundance: few
j_gene: TRBJ1-2
CDR3aa: CASNGANYGYTF
CDR3nt: TGTGCCAGCAACGGCGCTAACTATGGCTACACCTTC

v_gene: TRBV29-1
d_gene: TRBD2
abundance: once
j_gene: TRBJ2-1
CDR3aa: CSVYGTSGTYNEQFF
CDR3nt: TGCAGCGTCTACGGGACTAGCGGAACCTACAATGAGCAGTTCTTC

v_gene: TRBV28
d_gene: NA
abundance: NA
j_gene: TRBJ2-7
CDR3aa: CASSQGYEQYF
CDR3nt: TGTGCCAGTTCCCAGGGCTACGAGCAGTACTTC

v_gene: TRBV11-2
d_gene: NA
abundance: NA
j_gene: TRBJ2-7
CDR3aa: CASRYAGTPTYEQYF
CDR3nt: TGTGCCAGCAGGTATGCCGGGACACCAACCTACGAGCAGTACTTC

v_gene: TRBV4-1
d_gene: NA
abundance: NA
j_gene: TRBJ1-2
CDR3aa: CASSPAGQSYGYTF
CDR3nt: TGCGCCAGCAGCCCCGCGGGTCAGAGCTATGGCTACACCTTC

v_gene: TRBV14
d_gene: TRBD1
abundance: NA
j_gene: TRBJ2-1
CDR3aa: CASSRQTGGLYNEQFF
CDR3nt: TGTGCCAGCAGCCGCCAGACAGGGGGGCTCTACAATGAGCAGTTCTTC